These 9 T cell receptor beta chains share one sample of origin, sequenced in a study of CD8+ T cells in alopecia areata. Treatment given: oral pan-JAK inhibitor, 5-10 mg twice daily. Extracted RNA was reverse transcribed, and the resulting cDNA served as sequencing template. Method: immunoSEQ multiplex PCR; TCRdb's copy keeps in-frame clones and lacks some. The sample records more than 200,000 clones, roughly 64% being singletons. This specimen was CD4+ T cells sorted from blood, taken at week 4, from a patient treated with tofacitinib. These receptor sequences come from a human donor with alopecia areata.

The chain combines TRBV19 with TRBJ2-7, with a weak D call TRBD1 (6 bases). Germline assignment: CDR1 LNHDA and CDR2 SQIVND (reference sequence). Deletions cut 5 bases from V and 0 bases from J, with 11 bases between. The CDR3 has 14 residues. In DNA form, the CDR3 reads TGTGCCAGTAGTGCCAGGGGAACCTCCTACGAGCAGTACTTC. This encodes CASSARGTSYEQYF.

The V and J genes are TRBV27 and TRBJ2-5; 7 nucleotides align to TRBD2. Per the germline V gene, CDR1 is MNHEY and CDR2 is SMNVEV (reference sequence). The trim removed 5 bases at V and 7 bases at J, leaving 4 bases unmatched. This CDR3 is built from 12 residues. Here the CDR3 reads CASSLTGGTQYF. CDR3 nucleotides: TGTGCCAGCAGTCTGACGGGGGGGACCCAGTACTTC.

This clone was seen just once. V usage is TRBV5-1 and J usage is TRBJ2-6; D uncertain. Between the trimmed V and J ends, which lost 3 bases and 0 bases, there was a span of 16 bases. The germline gives CDR1 SGHRS, CDR2 YFSETQ. This CDR3 contains 18 residues. CDR3 in amino acids: CASSSNQKFLSGANVLTF. The CDR3 DNA sequence: TGCGCCAGCAGCTCAAATCAGAAATTCCTCTCTGGGGCCAACGTCCTGACTTTC. The full variable domain, rest sourced from reference TRBV5-1 and TRBJ2-6, is KAGVTQTPRYLIKTRGQQVTLSCSPISGHRSVSWYQQTPGQGLQFLFEYFSETQRNKGNFPGRFSGRQFSNSRSEMNVSTLELGDSALYLCASSSNQKFLSGANVLTFGAGSRLTVL.

This clone was seen only a few times. V is TRBV6-5 and J is TRBJ1-2, with 8 nucleotides matching TRBD1. The ends lost 8 bases at V and 8 bases at J; junction bases unmatched: 10. CDR3 length: 13 residues. Germline CDR1 is MNHEY and CDR2 is SVGAGI. This CDR3 is CASFAGGTGGYTF. The CDR3 coding sequence is TGTGCCAGCTTCGCAGGGGGCACGGGAGGCTACACCTTC.

This clone has a single count. The chain combines TRBV5-6 with TRBJ1-5; D is uncertain. The length of the CDR3 is 14 residues. The germline gives CDR1 SGHDT, CDR2 YYEEEE. V lost 0 bases and J 2 bases, leaving 6 bases between the germline ends. The CDR3 spells CASSLAKGNQPQHF. The CDR3 bases are TGTGCCAGCAGCTTGGCGAAAGGCAATCAGCCCCAGCATTTT.

The V gene is TRBV2, the J gene TRBJ2-3; tentatively, D is TRBD2 (5 bases). This CDR3 contains 13 residues. Trimming left V 6 bases short and J 6 bases short, with 13 bases between. From germline, CDR1 is SNHLY and CDR2 FYNNEI. The CDR3 sequence: CASSGDYVDTQYF. As DNA, the CDR3 is TGTGCCAGCAGCGGGGATTATGTGGATACGCAGTATTTT.

The CDR3 DNA reads as TGTGCCAGCAGGCATTGGCCGGGGGGAAGTAATTCACCCCTCCACTTT. Translation: CASRHWPGGSNSPLHF. The chain recombines TRBV5-6 with TRBJ1-6; TRBD1 is a possible D gene (5 bases). The CDR3 totals 16 residues. From germline, CDR1 is SGHDT and CDR2 YYEEEE. Trimming took off 5 bases at V and 6 bases at J, with 18 bases between the two ends.

The chain employs TRBV29-1 and TRBJ1-1; maybe TRBD1 (6 bases). The V end lost 3 bases, the J end lost 4 bases, and 15 bases lay between the germline ends. Germline V gene lookup returns CDR1 SQVTM and CDR2 ANQGSEA. This CDR3 comprises 14 residues. In DNA, the CDR3 is TGCAGCGTTGAGTGGGTGGGGACACCCACTGAAGCTTTCTTT. It yields the protein CSVEWVGTPTEAFF. The entire variable domain, with the rest obtained from reference TRBV29-1 and TRBJ1-1, is as follows: SAVISQKPSRDICQRGTSLTIQCQVDSQVTMMFWYRQQPGQSLTLIATANQGSEATYESGFVIDKFPISRPNLTFSTLTVSNMSPEDSSIYLCSVEWVGTPTEAFFGQGTRLTVV.

The J gene is TRBJ2-2, the V gene TRBV7-2; 9 bases line up with TRBD1. Losses at the gene ends were 4 bases for V and 4 bases for J; bases not matched to a gene: 10. The CDR3 is 17 amino acids. Germline lookup yields CDR1 SGHTA and CDR2 FQGNSA. The CDR3 sequence: CASSSRLDRGLTGELFF. The CDR3 DNA reads TGTGCCAGCAGCTCTCGCTTGGACAGGGGACTCACCGGGGAGCTGTTTTTT.